Listed below are T cell receptor beta chains from one sample, sequenced in a study of T cell responses to AZD1222 COVID-19 vaccine. Some clones are missing from TCRdb's copy, which holds only in-frame ones; the method was immunoSEQ multiplex PCR. The table includes roughly 200,000 clones, roughly 92% detected once. The starting material was peripheral blood, obtained 28 days after the second AZD1222 dose. These receptors were obtained from an adult who received the AZD1222 COVID-19 vaccine. Both conserved end residues are part of each CDR3. D genes are given only for firm matches. Not every row has a clone size; where given, it reads once, few, many or a size class.

abundance,d_gene,v_gene,j_gene,CDR3nt,CDR3aa
NA,NA,TRBV6-5,TRBJ2-2,TGTGCCAGCACGACTAGAAGGAACACCGGGGAGCTGTTTTTT,CASTTRRNTGELFF
NA,NA,TRBV7-9,TRBJ1-1,TGTGCCAGCAGCCCAGGGGTCATGAACACTGAAGCTTTCTTT,CASSPGVMNTEAFF
NA,NA,TRBV28,TRBJ1-5,TGTGCCAGCAGTTCGACGGTGCGTAACAATCAGCCCCAGCATTTT,CASSSTVRNNQPQHF
NA,NA,TRBV28,TRBJ1-5,TGTGCCAGCAGCCTACGTGTGGGTTCGGGTCAGCCCCAGCATTTT,CASSLRVGSGQPQHF
NA,NA,TRBV5-4,TRBJ2-7,TGTGCCAGCAGCCGGCCCGGGGTTCAAGACTACGAGCAGTACTTC,CASSRPGVQDYEQYF
NA,TRBD1,TRBV6-5,TRBJ2-7,TGTGCCAGCAGTTACGTCGGACAGGGAACCTACGAGCAGTACTTC,CASSYVGQGTYEQYF
NA,TRBD1,TRBV2,TRBJ1-2,TGTGCCAGCAGTGAATCGGGGGCTAGGGGGCGAGGCTACACCTTC,CASSESGARGRGYTF
NA,TRBD2,TRBV6-5,TRBJ2-1,TGTGCCAGCTCCGACAACCGGGGGGGCGATGAGCAGTTCTTC,CASSDNRGGDEQFF
NA,NA,TRBV7-8,TRBJ2-7,TGTGCCAGCAGCTTATCAGAGGTGCTGGGTTACGAGCAGTACTTC,CASSLSEVLGYEQYF
NA,TRBD2,TRBV5-4,TRBJ2-7,TGTGCCAGCAGCTTAGAACTAGCGGGAGGCCTACTAAAATTC,CASSLELAGGLLKF
NA,NA,TRBV5-1,TRBJ2-3,TGCGCCAGCAGAGTGACAGCTAGCACAGATACGCAGTATTTT,CASRVTASTDTQYF
NA,TRBD1,TRBV16,TRBJ1-4,TGTGCCAGCAGCCAACGGGACAGGGGGACAACTAATGAAAAACTGTTTTTT,CASSQRDRGTTNEKLFF
once,NA,TRBV11-3,TRBJ2-1,TGTGCCAGCAGCTTAGACGGCGGTTACAATGAGCAGTTCTTC,CASSLDGGYNEQFF
NA,TRBD2,TRBV7-2,TRBJ2-2,TGTGCCAGCAGCTTAGACGGGGGGGCCGGGGAGCTGTTTTTT,CASSLDGGAGELFF
NA,NA,TRBV2,TRBJ1-1,TGTGCCAGCAGTGAAATGCTCGCAGGGACTGAAGCTTTCTTT,CASSEMLAGTEAFF
once,NA,TRBV9,TRBJ1-1,TGTGCCAGCAGCGTAACCAGTCGTTCCCCAGAAGCTTTCTTT,CASSVTSRSPEAFF
NA,TRBD2,TRBV9,TRBJ2-1,TGTGCCAGCAGCGTAGTCTCCGGGACTAGCGGGATCAATGAGCAGTTCTTC,CASSVVSGTSGINEQFF
NA,TRBD1,TRBV12-5,TRBJ2-1,TGTGCTAGTGGTTTGCAGGACAGGGAGGTAGACAATGAGCAGTTCTTC,CASGLQDREVDNEQFF
NA,NA,TRBV18,TRBJ1-3,TGTGCCAGCTCAGGCAACTCCGGGACGGCTGGAAACACCATATATTTT,CASSGNSGTAGNTIYF
NA,NA,TRBV9,TRBJ1-2,TGTGCCAGCAGCTCAACGACAGGAAGCGGCTACACCTTC,CASSSTTGSGYTF
NA,NA,TRBV6-5,TRBJ1-1,TGTGCCAGCAGTTACCTCCTGGGCAGCGCATACACTGAAGCTTTCTTT,CASSYLLGSAYTEAFF
NA,TRBD1,TRBV6-5,TRBJ2-7,TGTGCCAGCAGAGGGACAGGGGGCGCCTCCTACGAGCAGTACTTC,CASRGTGGASYEQYF
NA,NA,TRBV30,TRBJ1-1,TGTGCCTCTGGGGGCCGGGCCACTGAAGCTTTCTTT,CASGGRATEAFF
NA,TRBD1,TRBV19,TRBJ2-7,TGTGCCAGTAGCAAGATCAGGGGGCAAGACGAGCAGTACTTC,CASSKIRGQDEQYF
NA,NA,TRBV5-6,TRBJ1-5,TGTGCCAGCAGCCCAGGAGAAAGCAATCAGCCCCAGCATTTT,CASSPGESNQPQHF
NA,TRBD2,TRBV9,TRBJ2-7,TGTGCCAGCAGCGTAGGGGGAGGGCAAGTAAACGAGCAGTACTTC,CASSVGGGQVNEQYF
once,NA,TRBV7-9,TRBJ1-2,TGTGCCAGCAGCTCCCTGGGCCAGTTAAACGGCTACACCTTC,CASSSLGQLNGYTF
NA,NA,TRBV29-1,TRBJ2-1,TGCAGCCCCACCCCGGGGCACCCCTCCTACAATGAGCAGTTCTTC,CSPTPGHPSYNEQFF
once,TRBD1,TRBV9,TRBJ2-1,TGTGCCAGCAGCTCCAGGGGGTCCGACAATGAGCAGTTCTTC,CASSSRGSDNEQFF
NA,NA,TRBV30,TRBJ2-5,TGTGCCTACTCGGAGGGGGGGGCCGGTCGTGAGACCCAGTACTTC,CAYSEGGAGRETQYF
NA,TRBD2,TRBV19,TRBJ2-2,TGTGCCAGTAGTGAACCCGGGAGGGTAGGCACCGGGGAGCTGTTTTTT,CASSEPGRVGTGELFF
once,NA,TRBV7-9,TRBJ2-1,TGTGCCAGCAGCTTAGTGGTCGTTAACAATGAGCAGTTCTTC,CASSLVVVNNEQFF
NA,NA,TRBV30,TRBJ1-1,TGTGCCTGGAGTCAAGGACGGGGAAAGGTTGAAGCTTTCTTT,CAWSQGRGKVEAFF
NA,NA,TRBV7-2,TRBJ2-7,TGTGCCAGCAGCTTATCCCCAACCTACGAGCAGTACTTC,CASSLSPTYEQYF
NA,NA,TRBV27,TRBJ1-5,TGTGCCAGCAGTCCATTATCAACACCGACAGGCAATCAGCCCCAGCATTTT,CASSPLSTPTGNQPQHF
NA,TRBD2,TRBV4-3,TRBJ2-7,TGCGCCAGCAGCCAAGGACTAGCGGGGGGGCGCCACGAGCAGTACTTC,CASSQGLAGGRHEQYF
NA,NA,TRBV27,TRBJ1-6,TGTGCCAGCAGCTTCAAGTTATCACCCCTCCACTTT,CASSFKLSPLHF
few,NA,TRBV28,TRBJ2-3,TGTGCCAGCAGTTTACCGAGCACAGATACGCAGTATTTT,CASSLPSTDTQYF
NA,NA,TRBV6-1,TRBJ2-1,TGTGCCAGCAGTGAAGCGGTGGACAGAATCTACAATGAGCAGTTCTTC,CASSEAVDRIYNEQFF
NA,TRBD2,TRBV24-1,TRBJ2-3,TGTGCCACCAGTGACCCGGGGACTAGCGGAGGGGATACGCAGTATTTT,CATSDPGTSGGDTQYF
once,NA,TRBV20-1,TRBJ1-4,TGCAGTGCTAGTCCCAGACCTAATGAAAAACTGTTTTTT,CSASPRPNEKLFF
once,NA,TRBV5-6,TRBJ1-1,TGTGCCAGCAGCTTGGTACTAATGAACACTGAAGCTTTCTTT,CASSLVLMNTEAFF
NA,NA,TRBV18,TRBJ1-4,TGTGCCAGCTCACCACCGGCCCAGGGACAACTGTTTTTT,CASSPPAQGQLFF
NA,NA,TRBV4-1,TRBJ2-7,TGCGCCAGCAGCCAGAAGCCTGCCTACGAGCAGTACTTC,CASSQKPAYEQYF
NA,NA,TRBV19,TRBJ1-2,TGTGCCAGTAGTATAGAAACGAGCAACTATGGCTACACCTTC,CASSIETSNYGYTF
NA,NA,TRBV3-1/TRBV3-2,TRBJ2-7,TGTGCCAGCAGCCAAGGGGCCTTCGAACTCTCCTACGAGCAGTACTTC,CASSQGAFELSYEQYF
once,NA,TRBV9,TRBJ1-1,TGTGCCAGCAGCCCGAGGTTAGTGAACACTGAAGCTTTCTTT,CASSPRLVNTEAFF
once,NA,TRBV7-2,TRBJ1-4,TGTGCCAGCAGCCCCCGAAAGCGGGGTGAAAAACTGTTTTTT,CASSPRKRGEKLFF
NA,TRBD2,TRBV5-4,TRBJ2-7,TGTGCCAGCAGCTTTTCCCGGCTAGCGGGGGTCGAGCAGTACTTC,CASSFSRLAGVEQYF
NA,TRBD2,TRBV6-5,TRBJ2-7,TGTGCCAGCAGGCGCGGGGGCGAGCAGTACTTC,CASRRGGEQYF
NA,TRBD1,TRBV11-2,TRBJ1-6,TGTGCCAGCAGCTTAATCGGGCAGGGGGCGAGGAATTCACCCCTCCACTTT,CASSLIGQGARNSPLHF
once,TRBD1,TRBV6-1,TRBJ1-6,TGTGCCAGCAGTGAGGACAGGGGACTAATGTCACCCCTCCACTTT,CASSEDRGLMSPLHF
NA,NA,TRBV6-5,TRBJ2-3,TGTGCCAGCAGCGTTTCAGATACGCAGTATTTT,CASSVSDTQYF